The rows below give T cell receptor beta chains drawn from one sample of a study of Ad26.COV2.S vaccination and SARS-CoV-2 variants. The method was immunoSEQ multiplex PCR; TCRdb's version includes in-frame clones alone and lacks a portion of them. The table lists approximately 350,000 clones, roughly 84% of them singletons. This material consisted of peripheral blood, taken in a trial of Ad26.COV2.S vaccine versus placebo. These receptors were collected from a person aged 18-65 years who received the Ad26.COV2.S COVID-19 vaccine or a placebo. The CDR3 runs from the conserved cysteine through the conserved F or W. The D gene is left open where the match is weak. Rows give clone size only sometimes, using once, few, many, or a class for an expanded clone.

NA NA TRBJ1-2 TRBV5-1 TGCGCCAGCAGCTTCGACACCGATGGCTACACCTTC CASSFDTDGYTF
NA NA TRBJ1-3 TRBV4-1 TGCGCCAGCAGCCAACAGGGATCTGGAAACACCATATATTTT CASSQQGSGNTIYF
NA NA TRBJ1-2 TRBV3-1/TRBV3-2 TGTGCCAGCAGCCTCAGTGGCCGGAACTATGGCTACACCTTC CASSLSGRNYGYTF
TRBD2 NA TRBJ2-7 TRBV30 TGTGCCTACGTGGCGGGGGGGCTCGTCGACGAGCAGTACTTC CAYVAGGLVDEQYF
NA NA TRBJ1-5 TRBV18 TGTGCCAGCTCACCAAACGGACCTTATAGCAATCAGCCCCAGCATTTT CASSPNGPYSNQPQHF
TRBD1 NA TRBJ1-1 TRBV3-1/TRBV3-2 TGTGCCAGCAGCCAAGGGGCGCAGGGGGCCACTGAAGCTTTCTTT CASSQGAQGATEAFF
NA NA TRBJ2-7 TRBV7-9 TGTGCCAGCAGCCCGGGCCTGACAGGTTACGAGCAGTACTTC CASSPGLTGYEQYF
NA NA TRBJ1-2 TRBV25-1 TGTGCCAGCAACGGATGGGGGGGGATGGACTATGGCTACACCTTC CASNGWGGMDYGYTF
NA NA TRBJ2-7 TRBV6-1 TGTGCCAGCAGTGAACTGGGAAGAGGACACGAGCAGTACTTC CASSELGRGHEQYF
NA NA TRBJ1-3 TRBV9 TGTGCCAGCAGCGTGTCAACCGGGCTAATCTCTGGAAACACCATATATTTT CASSVSTGLISGNTIYF
TRBD1 NA TRBJ1-3 TRBV6-6 TGTGCCAGCAAGGACAGGGGTCCTGGAAACACCATATATTTT CASKDRGPGNTIYF
NA NA TRBJ1-4 TRBV7-3 TGTGCCAGCAGCCTCGGCCCAGATGAAAAACTGTTTTTT CASSLGPDEKLFF
NA NA TRBJ1-1 TRBV30 TGTGCCTGGAGTGTTGACCCCAGCGGGGACACTGAAGCTTTCTTT CAWSVDPSGDTEAFF
NA NA TRBJ2-7 TRBV11-2 TGTGCCAGCAGCTTATCGGGCTCCTACGAGCAGTACTTC CASSLSGSYEQYF
NA NA TRBJ2-1 TRBV9 TGTGCCAGCAGCGTAACCGGGACACTCTCCTACAATGAGCAGTTCTTC CASSVTGTLSYNEQFF
NA NA TRBJ2-6 TRBV27 TGTGCCAGCAGTCCTGGACAGTCTGGGGCCAACGTCCTGACTTTC CASSPGQSGANVLTF
NA NA TRBJ2-3 TRBV7-8 TGTGCCAGCAGCTTAGGCAACCGGAGGCAGTATTTT CASSLGNRRQYF
TRBD1 NA TRBJ2-1 TRBV19 TGTGCCAGTAGTATTAACAGGGGGCGTGAGCAGTTCTTC CASSINRGREQFF
TRBD2 NA TRBJ2-1 TRBV7-8 TGTGCCAGCAGCCCCCGGACTAGCATCGAGCAGTTCTTC CASSPRTSIEQFF
TRBD2 NA TRBJ2-7 TRBV7-6 TGTGCCAGCAGCTTTAATTCCGGGACTAGCAGATACGAGCAGTACTTC CASSFNSGTSRYEQYF
NA NA TRBJ2-5 TRBV5-1 TGCGCCAGCAGCTTACACTTATATTCGGAGACCCAGTACTTC CASSLHLYSETQYF
TRBD2 NA TRBJ2-1 TRBV20-1 TGCAGTGCTAGTCAACTCGGGACTAGCGGGGGGGCTCATGAGCAGTTCTTC CSASQLGTSGGAHEQFF
TRBD2 NA TRBJ2-2 TRBV30 TGTGCCTGGAGTGTATCCCGGCTTAGCGGGGGGAACACCGGGGAGCTGTTTTTT CAWSVSRLSGGNTGELFF
NA NA TRBJ2-7 TRBV15 TGTGCCACCAGCAGCGGGGGGCTCATTTCCTCCTACGAGCAGTACTTC CATSSGGLISSYEQYF
NA NA TRBJ2-1 TRBV10-3 TGTGCCATCAGTGAGCGGTCGGCGGTCTACAATGAGCAGTTCTTC CAISERSAVYNEQFF
TRBD1 NA TRBJ2-2 TRBV10-2 TGCGCCAGCACACGGACAGGGCAGGGCACCGGGGAGCTGTTTTTT CASTRTGQGTGELFF
NA once TRBJ1-2 TRBV6-5 TGTGCCAGCAGCGCCCGGGGCTATGGCTACACCTTC CASSARGYGYTF
TRBD2 NA TRBJ2-7 TRBV7-2 TGTGCCAGCAGCCCACGACTAGCGGGGGCACCCTACGAGCAGTACTTC CASSPRLAGAPYEQYF
NA NA TRBJ1-2 TRBV7-3 TGTGCCAGCAGCTTAAACCCGGGTCTGGAGGGAGGCTACACCTTC CASSLNPGLEGGYTF
NA NA TRBJ2-5 TRBV4-1 TGCGCCAGCGGCCAAGTGGGGGCTAGCGGCCAAGAGACCCAGTACTTC CASGQVGASGQETQYF
NA NA TRBJ2-3 TRBV7-9 TGTGCCAGCAGCTTAGTAGGGGCTGTAGATACGCAGTATTTT CASSLVGAVDTQYF
TRBD2 NA TRBJ2-5 TRBV5-8 TGTGCCAGCAGCTCGAGACTAGCGGGGGGGCCAGAAGAGACCCAGTACTTC CASSSRLAGGPEETQYF
NA once TRBJ2-7 TRBV11-2 TGTGCCAGCAGCTTAGATTGGGAATTTGCCTACGAGCAGTACTTC CASSLDWEFAYEQYF
NA NA TRBJ1-1 TRBV10-3 TGTGCCATAGAAGGGAATCCGGGCACTGAAGCTTTCTTT CAIEGNPGTEAFF
TRBD2 NA TRBJ2-3 TRBV25-1 TGTGCCAGCAGTAGCGGGGGGAACACAGATACGCAGTATTTT CASSSGGNTDTQYF
TRBD2 NA TRBJ2-3 TRBV30 TGTGCCTGGAGCCCCGGGACTAGCGGGGACACAGATACGCAGTATTTT CAWSPGTSGDTDTQYF
NA NA TRBJ1-5 TRBV6-5 TGTGCCAGCAGCGTGACAGCTTATAGCAATCAGCCCCAGCATTTT CASSVTAYSNQPQHF
NA NA TRBJ1-2 TRBV30 TGTGTCCGCGGGGAGGCGGTCGGTGGCTACACCTTC CVRGEAVGGYTF
NA NA TRBJ1-6 TRBV19 TGTGCCAGTAGTATCGGGCCTTATAATTCACCCCTCCACTTT CASSIGPYNSPLHF
TRBD1 NA TRBJ1-5 TRBV19 TGTGCCAGTAGTAACCGGGGACAGGAGGGCAATCAGCCCCAGCATTTT CASSNRGQEGNQPQHF
NA NA TRBJ1-1 TRBV29-1 TGCAGCGTGAAGGGGGGCGCCAGTAACACTGAAGCTTTCTTT CSVKGGASNTEAFF